This T cell receptor beta chain derives from a study of cytomegalovirus exposure and HLA in healthy donors. J lost 4 bases, V lost 4 bases, and 7 bases had no gene match. CDR3 length equals 16 residues. Germline CDR1 and CDR2: MGHRA and YSYEKL. Only in-frame clones appear in the TCRdb table, and some are missing; sequencing was by immunoSEQ multiplex PCR. The table has more than 85,000 clones, about 95% seen once. The sequence derives from a woman aged 18-35 years in good health and CMV-seronegative. The chain employs TRBV4-1 and TRBJ2-1, with 10 bases lining up with TRBD2. Sequenced material: PBMCs. Here the CDR3 DNA reads TGCGCCAGCAGCCCCACACCTAGCGGGAGTTACAATGAGCAGTTCTTC. As protein: CASSPTPSGSYNEQFF.